Shown below are 2 T cell receptor beta chains from a single sample sequenced in a study of regulatory T cells in long-lasting Graves disease. Assembly of TCR beta libraries relied on iRepertoire HTBI primers together with Arm-PCR of CDR3 regions. Each CDR3 protein gets one entry after TCRdb re-called the multiplex PCR reads with MiXCR. The data show fewer than 450,000 distinct CDR3 sequences, with 14% to 15% seen just once and roughly 8% held by the top ten. The time point is: newly diagnosed GD, antithyroid drugs for less than 3 months. There was RNA extracted from PBMCs, and the TCR library was made from it. This same sample was also taken into another study, of T cells in Graves' hyperthyroidism and ophthalmopathy.

Sequencing was performed on peripheral blood mononuclear cells (PBMCs), taken at new diagnosis, from a patient treated with antithyroid drugs. The receptors derive from a woman in her thirties or forties with Graves disease.

As to this clonotype: The junction departs from the called germline gene at one end, perhaps through a read error. The rearrangement links TRBV15 to TRBJ1-1; D is possibly TRBD1 (5 bases). Germline loops: CDR1 LNHNV, CDR2 YYDKDF (reference sequence). CDR3 size: 16 residues. The CDR3 protein is CATSRERAGWGTEALF. In DNA form, the CDR3 reads TGTGCCACCAGCAGGGAAAGGGCCGGTTGGGGCACTGAAGCTCTCTTT.

This clonotype has at least ten counts. The chain combines TRBV2 with TRBJ2-5; D is undetermined. Per germline, CDR1 SNHLY and CDR2 FYNNEI. Trimming left V 4 bases short and J 4 bases short, with 13 bases between. This CDR3 spans 14 amino acids. CDR3 sequence (DNA): TGTGCCAGCAGTGCTCTAGTGGAAACAGAGACCCAGTACTTC. Protein sequence: CASSALVETETQYF.